Only a few counts were recorded for the clone carrying this T cell receptor beta chain. As TCR cDNA was made by 5'RACE template switching, a universal primer site and UMIs were added. TCRdb re-called the 5' RACE reads with MiXCR, one entry per CDR3 protein. Of roughly 96,000 distinct CDR3 sequences in the sample, 7.5% to 10% are singletons; the top ten hold approximately 16%. Trimming took 1 base from V and 1 from J; bases not matched to a gene: 15. CDR3 length: 19 residues. CDR1 and CDR2 from the germline V gene are DFQATT and SNEGSKA (reference sequence). The data are from a study of T cells after yellow fever vaccination.

The receptor comes from a man aged 18 to 35 who received the YFV17D yellow fever vaccine. This material consisted of CD8+ T cells not binding an NS4B(214-222) dextramer, sorted from PBMCs, taken roughly 15 days after the first yellow fever vaccination. The chain joins TRBV20-1 to TRBJ2-3; 9 bases match TRBD2. Written as DNA, the CDR3 is TGCAGTGCTAGAGGTGCCGTCGCTAGCCTAGCGGGGCGCACAGATACGCAGTATTTT. The encoded protein is CSARGAVASLAGRTDTQYF.